A selection of T cell receptor beta chains follows, all from one sample in a study of shared T cell receptors in the human thymus. TCRdb's copy holds only in-frame clones and misses some; the assay was immunoSEQ multiplex PCR. The sample lists about 710,000 clones; about 87% were seen once. The sample was also reused in another study, on human thymus T cells.

Sequenced sample: thymocytes. The receptors derive from a boy younger than two with a congenital heart defect. CDR3s include the opening cysteine and the closing phenylalanine or tryptophan. A D gene is named only where the DNA matches it firmly. Where a row states a size, it is once, few, many or the class of an expanded clone; other rows omit it.

J	D	size	V	DNA	CDR3
TRBJ2-7	.	.	TRBV2	TGTGCCAGCAGTACGACACCCACCTACGAGCAGTACTTC	CASSTTPTYEQYF
TRBJ2-5	TRBD2	.	TRBV4-3	TGCGCCAGCAGCCAAGTTCGGGGGGACCGGGAGACCCAGTACTTC	CASSQVRGDRETQYF
TRBJ1-4	.	.	TRBV28	TGTGCCAGCAGTTCTATAGCAACTAATGAAAAACTGTTTTTT	CASSSIATNEKLFF
TRBJ2-7	.	.	TRBV7-8	TGTGCCAGCAGCCCCTATGACACCTCCTACGAGCAGTACTTC	CASSPYDTSYEQYF
TRBJ1-2	.	.	TRBV13	TGTGCCAGCAGCTTAAGGGGCCCCGGGGGGCCGGATGGCTACACCTTC	CASSLRGPGGPDGYTF
TRBJ1-2	TRBD1	.	TRBV7-9	TGTGCCAGCAGTCTAACAGGGGGCCCTCATTATGGCTACACCTTC	CASSLTGGPHYGYTF
TRBJ1-4	TRBD1	.	TRBV28	TGCGCCAGCAGTTTACCCAATACGGACAGGTCGGTAAAACTGTTTTTT	CASSLPNTDRSVKLFF
TRBJ2-7	TRBD2	.	TRBV28	TGTGCCAGCAGTTTGGGACTAGCGGGGCATATCTCTCCCTACGAGCAGTACTTC	CASSLGLAGHISPYEQYF
TRBJ2-2	.	once	TRBV7-2	TGTGCCAGCAGCTTAGTTAAGAACACCGGGGAGCTGTTTTTT	CASSLVKNTGELFF
TRBJ1-2	.	.	TRBV6-5	TGTGCCAGCAGGCCCCAGGGGTCTGGCTACACCTTC	CASRPQGSGYTF
TRBJ2-1	.	.	TRBV28	TGTGCCACCGATCGGGATTATTTTCCCTACAATGAGCAGTTCTTC	CATDRDYFPYNEQFF
TRBJ1-1	TRBD1	few	TRBV18	TGTGCCAGCTCACCAGGGGGGACAGCCATAGGTTTGAACACTGAAGCTTTCTTT	CASSPGGTAIGLNTEAFF
TRBJ1-1	TRBD1	.	TRBV29-1	TGCAGCGTTGATGGAAAACCTGGACAGGGGGCGAAGGACATCCATGAAGCTTTCTTT	CSVDGKPGQGAKDIHEAFF
TRBJ1-3	.	.	TRBV7-9	TGTGCCAGCAGCTTATCCCCGAGACAGGACTCGGATGGAAACACCATATATTTT	CASSLSPRQDSDGNTIYF
TRBJ1-2	.	few	TRBV6-1	TGTGCCAGCAGTGAAGCGAAACTTCCTTCTGGTAGAGACACCTTC	CASSEAKLPSGRDTF
TRBJ1-5	.	.	TRBV6-5	TGTGCCAGCAGCCTAGAAGGAGTCAATCAGCCCCAGCATTTT	CASSLEGVNQPQHF
TRBJ2-7	.	.	TRBV4-1	TGCGCCAGCAGCCTACTTGGACTTACCAGCTCCTACGAGCAGTACTTC	CASSLLGLTSSYEQYF
TRBJ2-3	.	.	TRBV29-1	TGCAGCGTTGACGGACAGTGGGGAGATACGCAGTATTTT	CSVDGQWGDTQYF
TRBJ1-1	TRBD1	once	TRBV25-1	TGTGCCAGCAGTGGAATATCGGGACAGGGAAAGAACACTGAAGCTTTCTTT	CASSGISGQGKNTEAFF
TRBJ2-2	TRBD2	once	TRBV27	TGTGCCAGCAGTTTGACTAGCGGGAGGTATCTCACCGGGGAGCTGTTTTTT	CASSLTSGRYLTGELFF
TRBJ2-1	.	.	TRBV19	TGTGCCAGTAGTTTCCCGGGCAATGAGCAGTTCTTC	CASSFPGNEQFF
TRBJ1-6	.	.	TRBV19	TGTGCCAGCGGCTGGCAGGGGATAAATTCACCCCTCCACTTT	CASGWQGINSPLHF
TRBJ1-1	TRBD1	few	TRBV14	TGTGCCAGCAGCCAGGACAAGACAGGGGAGAACACTGAAGCTTTCTTT	CASSQDKTGENTEAFF
TRBJ1-5	.	.	TRBV28	TGTGCCAGCAGTCCCAGGGGAAGACAGAGCAATCAGCCCCAGCATTTT	CASSPRGRQSNQPQHF
TRBJ2-1	TRBD2	once	TRBV4-3	TGCGCCAGTGCCAGCGGGGAGAAATGGGATGAGCAGTTCTTC	CASASGEKWDEQFF
TRBJ1-2	TRBD1	.	TRBV5-1	TGCGCCAGCAGCGTGGGACAGGCTAACTATGGCTACACCTTC	CASSVGQANYGYTF
TRBJ2-7	TRBD2	.	TRBV14	TGTGCCAGCAGCCAAGACGAGAGTTGGACTAGCGTCCTCAATAGCTACGAGCAGTACTTC	CASSQDESWTSVLNSYEQYF
TRBJ1-5	.	.	TRBV20-1	TGCAGTGCTAGCCCCGAGCCCCAGCATTTT	CSASPEPQHF
TRBJ2-4	.	few	TRBV19	TGTGCCAGTATTGGGCGGGGAAAGGGGGCCAAAAACATTCAGTACTTC	CASIGRGKGAKNIQYF
TRBJ2-1	.	.	TRBV4-1	TGCGCCAGCAGCCTTCAACAGACCCTAACAGGGACCTCCTACAATGAGCAGTTCTTC	CASSLQQTLTGTSYNEQFF
TRBJ2-2	TRBD1	.	TRBV5-1	TGCGCCAGCAGCCCTCAAATAGACAGGGGGGCCACCGGGGAGCTGTTTTTT	CASSPQIDRGATGELFF
TRBJ2-1	TRBD2	.	TRBV7-9	TGTGCCAGCAGGGAAGCCGGGACTAGCGGGGGGAGCTCCTACAATGAGCAGTTCTTC	CASREAGTSGGSSYNEQFF
TRBJ1-5	TRBD1	.	TRBV6-5	TGTGCCAGCAGTAACCGGGACAGGGGGCAGCCCCAGCATTTT	CASSNRDRGQPQHF
TRBJ2-1	TRBD2	.	TRBV4-2	TGTGCCAGCAGCCAAACAATTTTAGCGGGAGGGCCCTCAGGTGAGCAGTTCTTC	CASSQTILAGGPSGEQFF
TRBJ1-5	.	.	TRBV28	TGTGCCAGCAGCCAGGGGATTGAGCCCCAGCATTTT	CASSQGIEPQHF
TRBJ2-2	TRBD2	.	TRBV27	TGTGCCAGCTGTAGAACTAGCGGGAGACCCCACACCGGGGAGCTGTTTTTT	CASCRTSGRPHTGELFF
TRBJ1-2	.	.	TRBV28	TGTGCCAGCAGTTTATGGTCAGGGTACTATGGCTACACCTTC	CASSLWSGYYGYTF
TRBJ1-5	TRBD1	.	TRBV30	TGTGCCTGCTCAACCCGACAGGGGAGCCCTCCACTTTCTCGGCCCCAGCATTTT	CACSTRQGSPPLSRPQHF
TRBJ1-5	.	.	TRBV5-1	TGCGCCAGCGCCCCCGGAGCGGAGACGAATCAGCCCCAGCATTTT	CASAPGAETNQPQHF
TRBJ2-1	.	.	TRBV27	TGTGCCAGTAGAGATCTTGCGGGCTCCTACAATGAGCAGTTCTTC	CASRDLAGSYNEQFF